The clone carrying this TCR beta chain came up many times. Antigen specificity is unknown. This record comes from a study of response to subunit inactivated influenza vaccine. The CDR3 is 15 residues long. V was pared by 0 bases and J by 1 base, with 10 bases between. Germline CDR1 is SGHVS and CDR2 is FNYEAQ. TCRdb used MiXCR to reprocess the RT-PCR reads, holding one entry per CDR3 protein. The table shows 150,000 or so distinct CDR3 sequences, with around 10% occurring only once. General study findings and limits: Few new T cells, the authors suggested, are recruited by each seasonal influenza vaccination.

The V and J genes are TRBV7-6 and TRBJ2-7, with D perhaps matching TRBD1 (6 bases). The clonotype comes from a man between 50 and 75 years old who received an inactivated influenza vaccine. The material was CD8+ T cells sorted from PBMCs, obtained approximately 25 months after vaccination. The CDR3, as DNA: TGTGCCAGCAGCTTAGCGAAGGGGGAGTCCTACGAGCAGTACTTC. It is translated as CASSLAKGESYEQYF.